This T cell receptor beta chain was profiled in a study of blood T cell repertoires in COVID-19. Across the study: Sources were T cells, B-cell-depleted T cells, or PBMCs; the material itself was cDNA or gDNA.

V trimming: 6 bases; J trimming: 10 bases; junction bases outside the gene matches: 15. The germline V gene encodes CDR1 LGHDT and CDR2 YNNKEL (reference sequence). The CDR3 contains 16 residues. Some clones are missing from TCRdb's copy, which holds only in-frame ones; the method was immunoSEQ multiplex PCR. The sample has 200,000 to 250,000 clones, about nine tenths seen once. The source of this sequence is a woman aged 30 to 39 who had recovered from COVID-19. Sample: PBMCs or T cells enriched from blood (not recorded which). The chain uses TRBV3-1 (or the pseudogene TRBV3-2) and TRBJ1-4, with TRBD1 matching over 9 bases. CDR3 loop: CASRETGGALVGKLFF. The CDR3 coding sequence is TGTGCCAGCAGAGAAACAGGGGGCGCGTTGGTGGGAAAACTGTTTTTT.